This T cell receptor beta chain was sequenced for a study of T cell repertoires in cytomegalovirus infection. Each CDR3 protein is one row after TCRdb ran MiXCR on the reads. The sample holds some 500,000 distinct CDR3 sequences; around 30% are singletons and the top ten take 15% to 20%. The V end was cut by 0 bases, the J end by 2 bases, with 7 bases between. The germline V gene encodes CDR1 ENHRY and CDR2 SYGVKD. This CDR3 spans 14 amino acids. This clonotype was found a few times. The antigen is unknown. The specimen comprised cultured PBMCs, sampled from culture after CMV antigen stimulation. The receptor's source is a human donor in good health (CMV status not recorded). Some clones in this sample may be carry-over from other donors' samples. This chain connects TRBV10-3 to TRBJ1-2; D is perhaps TRBD1 (5 bases). This CDR3 reads CAISESSGNYGYTF. CDR3 bases: TGTGCCATCAGTGAGTCGTCAGGGAACTATGGCTACACCTTC.